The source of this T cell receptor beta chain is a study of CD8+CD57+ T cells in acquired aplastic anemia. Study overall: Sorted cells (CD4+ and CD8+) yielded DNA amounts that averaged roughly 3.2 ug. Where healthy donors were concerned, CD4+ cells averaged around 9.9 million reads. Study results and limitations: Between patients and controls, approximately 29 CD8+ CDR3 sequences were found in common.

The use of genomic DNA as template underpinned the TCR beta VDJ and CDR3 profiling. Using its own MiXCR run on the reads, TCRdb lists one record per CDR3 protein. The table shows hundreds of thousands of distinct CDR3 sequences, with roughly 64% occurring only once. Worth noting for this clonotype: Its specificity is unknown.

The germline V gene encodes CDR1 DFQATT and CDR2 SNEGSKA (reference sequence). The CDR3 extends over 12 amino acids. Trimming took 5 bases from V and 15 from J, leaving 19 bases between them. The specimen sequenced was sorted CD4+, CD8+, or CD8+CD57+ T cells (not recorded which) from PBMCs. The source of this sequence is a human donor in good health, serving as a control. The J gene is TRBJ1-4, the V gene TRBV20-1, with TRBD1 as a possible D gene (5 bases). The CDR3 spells CSASGTDEQLFF. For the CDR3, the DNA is TGCAGTGCTTCGGGGACCGACGAGCAGTTGTTTTTT.